The clone carrying this TCR beta chain appeared a single time. Within the sample, other DNA sequences also encode this same CDR3. The data stem from a study of control samples from healthy donors and cancer patients. The germline CDR1 and CDR2 sequences are LGHDT and YNNKEL (reference sequence). This CDR3 region has 13 residues. Trimming took off 4 bases at V and 1 base at J, with 5 bases between the two ends. The repertoire was sequenced with immunoSEQ multiplex PCR; TCRdb's copy has only in-frame clones and lacks some. The table shows about 160,000 clones, with more than 85% occurring only once. Sequencing was performed on blood. The chain combines TRBV3-1 (or the pseudogene TRBV3-2) with TRBJ1-3; D ambiguous. The receptor's source is a woman aged 30 to 39 in good health. The CDR3 sequence is CASSLTSGNTIYF. The CDR3 bases are TGTGCCAGCAGCCTGACTTCTGGAAACACCATATATTTT.